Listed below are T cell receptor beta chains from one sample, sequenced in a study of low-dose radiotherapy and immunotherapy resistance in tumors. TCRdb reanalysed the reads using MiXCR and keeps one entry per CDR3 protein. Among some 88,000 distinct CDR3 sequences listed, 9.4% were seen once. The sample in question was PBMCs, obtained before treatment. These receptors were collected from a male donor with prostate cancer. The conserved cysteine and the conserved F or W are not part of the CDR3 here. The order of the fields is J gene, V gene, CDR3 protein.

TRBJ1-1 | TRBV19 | ASSIGTGVDTEAF
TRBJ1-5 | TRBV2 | ASSDSSRNQPQH
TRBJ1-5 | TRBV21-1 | ASSTGTGFQPQH
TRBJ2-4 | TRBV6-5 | ASSYELRHIKNIQY
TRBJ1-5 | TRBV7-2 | ASSLLGPNQPQH
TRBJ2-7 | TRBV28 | ASSSSGTEYEQY
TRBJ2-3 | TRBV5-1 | ASSLRTSGGTDTQY
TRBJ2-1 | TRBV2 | ATESDRGSYNEQF
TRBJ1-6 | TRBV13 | ASSPGPQGGNSPLH
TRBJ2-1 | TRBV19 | ASKIGLAGASQF
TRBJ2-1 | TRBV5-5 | ASSLGLADTYNEQF
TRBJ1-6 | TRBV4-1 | ASSQAGDALYLH
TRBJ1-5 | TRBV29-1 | SVGDRGNQPQH
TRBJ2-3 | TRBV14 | ASSQVADTQY
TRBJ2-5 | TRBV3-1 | ASSPTQETQY
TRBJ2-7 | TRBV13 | ASSSFSTSGSYEQY
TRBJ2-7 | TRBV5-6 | ASSLQLAYEQY
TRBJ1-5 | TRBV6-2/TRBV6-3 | ASGDNNQPQH
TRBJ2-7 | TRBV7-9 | ASTFQGGVEEQY
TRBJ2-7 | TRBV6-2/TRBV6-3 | ASRKNRGLYEQY
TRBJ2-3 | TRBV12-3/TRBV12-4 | ASSRLVADTQY
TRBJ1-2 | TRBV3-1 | ASSQGGRGYT
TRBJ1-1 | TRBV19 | ASMGQGLSEAF
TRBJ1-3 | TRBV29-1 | SGTGTGNTIY
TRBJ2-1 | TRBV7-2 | ASSPRVPGLAGVSYNEQF
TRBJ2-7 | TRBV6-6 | ASSYLGGSSYEQY
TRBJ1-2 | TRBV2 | ASSGQGNYGYT
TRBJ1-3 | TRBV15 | ATSRDPTGSGNTIY
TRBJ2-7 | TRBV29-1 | SVVRSGGGEQY
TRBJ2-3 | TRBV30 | AWSPTSGLPPTQY
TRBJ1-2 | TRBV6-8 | ASSYRRQGGTYGYT
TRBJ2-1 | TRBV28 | ASSLLAGDVNEQF
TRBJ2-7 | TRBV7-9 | ASSSTGAVSEQY